This T cell receptor beta chain was recovered during a study of identical twins. TCRdb redid the calling of the 5' RACE reads with MiXCR, one entry per CDR3 protein. This sample has hundreds of thousands of distinct CDR3 sequences; 7% occur once, and the top ten carry approximately 3.6%. This clonotype was counted a single time. Antigen unknown. Findings and limits, study-wide: Researchers caution that invariant MAIT and iNKT cells could partly confound zero-insertion analyses. With beta out-of-frame sequences, excess sharing by twins was weaker.

V gave up 7 bases and J gave up 6 bases, with 9 bases separating them. CDR3 size: 12 residues. These data are also associated with another study on yellow fever vaccine responses in identical twins.

The rearrangement uses TRBV12-3 or TRBV12-4 and TRBJ2-2; D is ambiguous. Sequenced: memory (CD45RO+) T cells sorted from blood. This clonotype was sampled from a woman aged 18 to 35 in good health. The CDR3 loop reads CASNSWPGELFF. DNA for the CDR3: TGTGCCAGCAATAGTTGGCCCGGGGAGCTGTTTTTT.